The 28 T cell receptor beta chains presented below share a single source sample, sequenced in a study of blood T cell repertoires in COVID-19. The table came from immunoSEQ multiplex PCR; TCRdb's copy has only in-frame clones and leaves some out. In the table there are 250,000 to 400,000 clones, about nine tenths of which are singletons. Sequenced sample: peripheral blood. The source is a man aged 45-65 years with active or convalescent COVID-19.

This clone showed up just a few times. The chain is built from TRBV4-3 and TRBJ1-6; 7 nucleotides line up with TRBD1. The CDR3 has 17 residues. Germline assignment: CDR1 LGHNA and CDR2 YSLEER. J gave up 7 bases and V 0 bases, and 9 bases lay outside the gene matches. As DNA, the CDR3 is TGCGCCAGCAGCCAAGAAGTCGGCAGGGGGAGAAATTCACCCCTCCACTTT. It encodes CASSQEVGRGRNSPLHF.

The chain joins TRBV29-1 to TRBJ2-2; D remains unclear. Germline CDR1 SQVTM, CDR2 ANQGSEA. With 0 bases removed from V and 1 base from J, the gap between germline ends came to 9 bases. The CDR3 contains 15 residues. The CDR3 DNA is TGCAGCGTTGAAGATTTAGCAGAGAACACCGGGGAGCTGTTTTTT. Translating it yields CSVEDLAENTGELFF.

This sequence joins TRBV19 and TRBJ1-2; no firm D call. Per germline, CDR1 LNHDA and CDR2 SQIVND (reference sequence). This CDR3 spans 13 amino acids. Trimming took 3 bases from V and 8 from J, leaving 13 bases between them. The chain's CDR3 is CASSMGYLWGYTF. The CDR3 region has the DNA TGTGCCAGTAGTATGGGCTATCTCTGGGGCTACACCTTC.

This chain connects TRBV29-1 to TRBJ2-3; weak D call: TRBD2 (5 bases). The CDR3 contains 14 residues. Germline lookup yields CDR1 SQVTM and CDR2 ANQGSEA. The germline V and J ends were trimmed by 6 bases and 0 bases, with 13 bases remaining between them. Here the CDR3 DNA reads TGCAGCGTCTTCGTCCGGGAAAGCACAGATACGCAGTATTTT. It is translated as CSVFVRESTDTQYF.

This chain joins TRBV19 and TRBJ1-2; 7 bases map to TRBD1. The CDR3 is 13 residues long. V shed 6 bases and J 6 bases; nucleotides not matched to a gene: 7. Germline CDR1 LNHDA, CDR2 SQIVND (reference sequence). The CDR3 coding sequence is TGTGCCAGTAGGGTGACAGGGATCGATGGCTACACCTTC. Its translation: CASRVTGIDGYTF.

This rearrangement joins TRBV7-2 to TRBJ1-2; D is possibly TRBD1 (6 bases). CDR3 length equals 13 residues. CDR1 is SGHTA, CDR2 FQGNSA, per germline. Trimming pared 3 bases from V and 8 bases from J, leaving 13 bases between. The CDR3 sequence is CASSFSGAEGYTF. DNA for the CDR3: TGTGCCAGCAGCTTCTCAGGGGCGGAGGGCTACACCTTC.

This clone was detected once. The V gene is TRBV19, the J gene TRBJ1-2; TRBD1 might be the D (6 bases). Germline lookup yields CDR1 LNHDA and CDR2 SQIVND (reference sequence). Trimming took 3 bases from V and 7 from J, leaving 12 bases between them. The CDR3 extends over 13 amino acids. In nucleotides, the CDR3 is TGTGCCAGTAGTATCGACAGGCGAGGTGGCTACACCTTC. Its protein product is CASSIDRRGGYTF.

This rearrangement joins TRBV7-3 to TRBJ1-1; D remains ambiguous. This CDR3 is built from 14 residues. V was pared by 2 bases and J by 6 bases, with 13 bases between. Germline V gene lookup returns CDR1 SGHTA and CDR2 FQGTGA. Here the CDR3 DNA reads TGTGCCAGCAGCTTAGACGGGTTCGGCGCTGAAGCTTTCTTT. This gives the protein CASSLDGFGAEAFF. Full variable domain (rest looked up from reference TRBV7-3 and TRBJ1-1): GAGVSQTPSNKVTEKGKYVELRCDPISGHTALYWYRQSLGQGPEFLIYFQGTGAADDSGLPNDRFFAVRPEGSVSTLKIQRTERGDSAVYLCASSLDGFGAEAFFGQGTRLTVV.

For the CDR3, the DNA is TGCGCCAGCAGCTCCTCGGCTAGGGAGTGCAATCAGCCCCAGCATTTT. It encodes CASSSSARECNQPQHF. The chain links TRBV5-1 to TRBJ1-5; no clear D gene. The CDR3 contains 16 residues. Trimming pared 3 bases from V and 2 bases from J, leaving 15 bases between. The germline V gene encodes CDR1 SGHRS and CDR2 YFSETQ.

CDR3 loop: CASSLGGTGLYEQYF. DNA of the CDR3: TGTGCCAGCAGCTTAGGAGGGACAGGACTCTACGAGCAGTACTTC. V gene TRBV11-2 combines with J gene TRBJ2-7; 8 bases align to TRBD1. The CDR3 loop spans 15 amino acids. Trimming removed 1 base from V and 3 bases from J; junction bases left unmatched: 5. Germline V CDR1 and CDR2: SGHAT, FQNNGV.

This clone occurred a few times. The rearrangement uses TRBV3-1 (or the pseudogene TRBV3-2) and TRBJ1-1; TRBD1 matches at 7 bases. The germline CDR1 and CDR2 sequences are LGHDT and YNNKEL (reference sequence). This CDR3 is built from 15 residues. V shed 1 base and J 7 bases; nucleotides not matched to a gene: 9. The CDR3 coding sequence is TGTGCCAGCAGCCAAGCCGACAGGGAAGACTTTGAAGCTTTCTTT. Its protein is CASSQADREDFEAFF.

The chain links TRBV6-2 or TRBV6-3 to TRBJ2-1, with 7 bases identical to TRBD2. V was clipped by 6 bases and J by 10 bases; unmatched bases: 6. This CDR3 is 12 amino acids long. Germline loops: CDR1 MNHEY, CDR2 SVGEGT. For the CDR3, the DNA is TGTGCCAGCAGCACTATTAGCGGGGAGCAGTTCTTC. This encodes CASSTISGEQFF.

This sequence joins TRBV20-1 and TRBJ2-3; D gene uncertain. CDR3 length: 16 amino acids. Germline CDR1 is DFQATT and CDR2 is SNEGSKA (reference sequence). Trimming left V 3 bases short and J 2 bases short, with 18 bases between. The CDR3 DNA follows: TGCAGTGCTAGTCGCGGAGCCGCGCGGTTCACAGATACGCAGTATTTT. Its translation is CSASRGAARFTDTQYF.

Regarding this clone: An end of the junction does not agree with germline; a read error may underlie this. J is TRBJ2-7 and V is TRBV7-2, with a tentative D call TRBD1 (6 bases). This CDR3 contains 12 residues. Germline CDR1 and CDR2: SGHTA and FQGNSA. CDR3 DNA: TGTGCCAGCAGCTTTCTTACAGGGCACCTCAGGTTC. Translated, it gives CASSFLTGHLRF.

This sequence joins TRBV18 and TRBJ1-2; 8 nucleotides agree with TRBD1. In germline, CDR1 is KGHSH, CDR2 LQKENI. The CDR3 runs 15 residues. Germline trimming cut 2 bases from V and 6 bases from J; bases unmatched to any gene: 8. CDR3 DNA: TGTGCCAGCTCACCAACAGGGACAGGAGGAGATGGCTACACCTTC. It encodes CASSPTGTGGDGYTF.

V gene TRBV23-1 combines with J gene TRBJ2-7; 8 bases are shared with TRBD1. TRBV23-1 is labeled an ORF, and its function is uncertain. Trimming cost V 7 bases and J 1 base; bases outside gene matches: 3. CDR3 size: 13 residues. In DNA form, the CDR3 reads TGCGCCAGCACCGACAGGGGTTCCTACGAGCAGTACTTC. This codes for CASTDRGSYEQYF.

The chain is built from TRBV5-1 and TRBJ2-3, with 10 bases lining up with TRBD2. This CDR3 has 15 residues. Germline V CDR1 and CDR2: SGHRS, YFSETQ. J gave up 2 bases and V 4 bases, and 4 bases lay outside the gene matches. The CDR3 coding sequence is TGCGCCAGCAGCAGGACTAGCGGATACACAGATACGCAGTATTTT. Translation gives CASSRTSGYTDTQYF.

The CDR3 sequence: CASSYTPRGISYGYTF. DNA of the CDR3: TGTGCCAGCAGTTACACCCCCCGGGGTATTAGCTATGGCTACACCTTC. The rearrangement uses TRBV2 and TRBJ1-2; D is undetermined. The CDR3 has 16 residues. CDR1 and CDR2 from the germline V gene are SNHLY and FYNNEI. V was cut by 5 bases and J by 4 bases, with 20 bases left in between.

This chain's CDR3 is CASSKTQGAGYTF. In DNA form, the CDR3 reads TGTGCCAGCAGCAAAACACAGGGGGCAGGCTACACCTTC. The chain links TRBV28 to TRBJ1-2, with 9 bases that match TRBD1. The CDR3 spans 13 residues. Germline lookup yields CDR1 MDHEN and CDR2 SYDVKM. Trimming removed 6 bases from V and 8 bases from J; junction bases left unmatched: 7.

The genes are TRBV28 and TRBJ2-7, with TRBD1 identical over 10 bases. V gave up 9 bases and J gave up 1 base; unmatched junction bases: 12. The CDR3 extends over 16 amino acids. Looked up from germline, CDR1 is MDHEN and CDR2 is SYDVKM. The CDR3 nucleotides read TGTGCCAGTCTCATCCCGGGACAGGGGTTTTCCTACGAGCAGTACTTC. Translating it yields CASLIPGQGFSYEQYF.

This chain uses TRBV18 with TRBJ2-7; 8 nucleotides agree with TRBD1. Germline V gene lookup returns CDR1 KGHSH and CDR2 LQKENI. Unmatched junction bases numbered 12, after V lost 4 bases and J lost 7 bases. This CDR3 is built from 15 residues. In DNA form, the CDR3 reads TGTGCCAGCTCACTACAGCAGGGGGCTTCGGGTGAGCAGTACTTC. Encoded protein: CASSLQQGASGEQYF.

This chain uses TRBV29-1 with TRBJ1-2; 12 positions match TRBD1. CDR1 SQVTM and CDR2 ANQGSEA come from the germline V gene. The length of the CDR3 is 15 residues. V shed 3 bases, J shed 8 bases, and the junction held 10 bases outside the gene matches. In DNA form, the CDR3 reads TGCAGCGTTGACGGGACAGGGGGCCCCTCGTGGGGCTACACCTTC. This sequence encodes CSVDGTGGPSWGYTF.

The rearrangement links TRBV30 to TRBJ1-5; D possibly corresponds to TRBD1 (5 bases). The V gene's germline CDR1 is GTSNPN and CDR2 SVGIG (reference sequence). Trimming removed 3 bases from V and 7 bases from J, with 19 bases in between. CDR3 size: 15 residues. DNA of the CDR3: TGTGCCTGGAGCCTCAATACAGGCGGTCGACAGCCCCAGCATTTT. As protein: CAWSLNTGGRQPQHF.

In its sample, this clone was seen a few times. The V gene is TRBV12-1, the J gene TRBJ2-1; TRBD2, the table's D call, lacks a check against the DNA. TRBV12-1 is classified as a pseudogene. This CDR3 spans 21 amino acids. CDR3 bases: TGTGCCAGCAGCTTTGACCTAGCGGGGCAGCCCCTCATGAAATCCTACAATGAGCAGTTCTTC. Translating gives CASSFDLAGQPLMKSYNEQFF.

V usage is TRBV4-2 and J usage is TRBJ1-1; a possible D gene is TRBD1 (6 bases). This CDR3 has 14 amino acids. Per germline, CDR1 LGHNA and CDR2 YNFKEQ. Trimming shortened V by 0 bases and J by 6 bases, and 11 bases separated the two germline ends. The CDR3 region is CASSQDRGRPEAFF. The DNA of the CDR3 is TGTGCCAGCAGCCAAGACAGGGGACGCCCTGAAGCTTTCTTT.

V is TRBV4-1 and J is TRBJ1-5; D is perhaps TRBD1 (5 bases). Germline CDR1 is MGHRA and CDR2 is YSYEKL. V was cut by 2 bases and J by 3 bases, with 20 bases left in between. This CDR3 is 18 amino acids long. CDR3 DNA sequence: TGCGCCAGCAGCCAACAGGGCCGAACCTCCCAGATCAATCAGCCCCAGCATTTT. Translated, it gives CASSQQGRTSQINQPQHF.

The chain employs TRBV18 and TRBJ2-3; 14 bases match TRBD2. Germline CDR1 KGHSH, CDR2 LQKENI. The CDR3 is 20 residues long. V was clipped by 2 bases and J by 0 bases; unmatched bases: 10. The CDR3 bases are TGTGCCAGCTCACCATTGGCCGGGACTAGCGGGGGTGCTAGCACAGATACGCAGTATTTT. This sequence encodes CASSPLAGTSGGASTDTQYF.

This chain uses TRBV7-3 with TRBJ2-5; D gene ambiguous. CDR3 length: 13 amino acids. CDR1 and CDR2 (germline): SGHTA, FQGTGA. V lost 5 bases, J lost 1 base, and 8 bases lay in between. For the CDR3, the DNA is TGTGCCAGCAGCCCTATGCCCCAAGAGACCCAGTACTTC. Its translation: CASSPMPQETQYF.